One and the same sample provided the 32 T cell receptor beta chains below, sequenced in a study of T cells in Graves' hyperthyroidism and ophthalmopathy. The investigators amplified TCR beta CDR3 regions from RNA transcripts. A first-round RT-PCR of the TCR CDR3 used the HTBI primer set. TCRdb ran MiXCR on the multiplex PCR reads and lists one entry per CDR3 protein. This sample has 250,000 to 400,000 distinct CDR3 sequences, with roughly an eighth found just once. The material sequenced was blood. These receptors were obtained from a woman aged 40 to 55 with Graves' ophthalmopathy.

This clonotype was found a few times. This chain links TRBV7-9 with TRBJ1-2; D call uncertain. CDR1 and CDR2 (germline): SEHNR, FQNEAQ (reference sequence). This CDR3 comprises 15 residues. With 2 bases removed from V and 2 bases from J, the gap between germline ends came to 12 bases. The CDR3, as DNA: TGTGCCAGCAGCTTATCATCAGCCCCCAACTATGGCTACACCTTC. It yields the protein CASSLSSAPNYGYTF.

This clonotype was seen at least ten times. The CDR3 bases are TGCGCCAGCAGCTTTGGGGGGGCGAGCAATCAGCCCCAGCATTTT. Translating it yields CASSFGGASNQPQHF. The gene calls are TRBV5-1 and TRBJ1-5; a possible D gene is TRBD1 (6 bases). This CDR3 spans 15 amino acids. The germline V and J ends were trimmed by 2 bases and 1 base, with 10 bases remaining between them. The V gene's germline CDR1 is SGHRS and CDR2 YFSETQ.

This chain links TRBV5-1 with TRBJ2-2; 8 bases agree with TRBD1. The germline CDR1 and CDR2 sequences are SGHRS and YFSETQ. The V and J ends lost 3 bases and 4 bases, in that order; junction bases with no gene match: 5. This CDR3 contains 15 residues. CDR3 loop: CASSYDRGGTGELFF. The CDR3 nucleotides are TGCGCCAGCAGCTATGACAGGGGAGGCACCGGGGAGCTGTTTTTT. Full variable domain (outside the CDR3, taken from reference TRBV5-1 and TRBJ2-2): KAGVTQTPRYLIKTRGQQVTLSCSPISGHRSVSWYQQTPGQGLQFLFEYFSETQRNKGNFPGRFSGRQFSNSRSEMNVSTLELGDSALYLCASSYDRGGTGELFFGEGSRLTVL.

As regards this clonotype: Compared with germline, one end of the junction differs, possibly owing to a read error. This rearrangement joins TRBV6-1 to TRBJ2-2; D is uncertain. Per germline, CDR1 MNHNS and CDR2 SASEGT. This CDR3 has 17 amino acids. CDR3 in amino acids: CGSSEFTGIPNTGELFF. CDR3 sequence (DNA): TGTGGCAGCAGTGAATTCACTGGAATTCCGAACACCGGGGAGCTGTTTTTT.

In this sample, this clonotype turned up many times. This chain links TRBV2 with TRBJ2-5, with D perhaps being TRBD1 or TRBD2 (6 bases each). Germline CDR1 reads SNHLY; CDR2 reads FYNNEI. V gave up 0 bases and J gave up 5 bases, with 16 bases separating them. The CDR3 contains 16 residues. CDR3 sequence reads: CASSEALRGRGETQYF. The CDR3 nucleotides are TGTGCCAGCAGTGAAGCGCTTCGGGGGCGCGGGGAGACCCAGTACTTC.

V is TRBV7-8 and J is TRBJ2-1; D is perhaps TRBD1 (5 bases). The J call is uncertain, as TRBJ2-7 better fits the DNA end. Germline V gives CDR1 SGHVS, CDR2 FQNEAQ. There are 14 residues in the CDR3. CDR3 nucleotides: TGTGCCAGCAGCTTTTGGACACACTACAATGAGCAGTACTTC. Protein sequence: CASSFWTHYNEQYF.

The chain is built from TRBV5-6 and TRBJ2-1, with 8 positions matching TRBD1. The CDR3 length is 15 residues. In germline, CDR1 is SGHDT, CDR2 YYEEEE. With V trimmed by 6 bases and J by 5 bases, 10 bases remained unmatched. The CDR3 is CASTPMETGDNEQFF. CDR3 nucleotides: TGTGCCAGCACCCCAATGGAGACAGGGGACAATGAGCAGTTCTTC.

In its sample, this clonotype was seen once. A read error may be the cause here, since a much bigger clone is one base away. The chain couples TRBV20-1 to TRBJ2-1; D might be TRBD1 (5 bases). The V and J ends lost 7 bases and 10 bases respectively, with 17 bases between them. Germline lookup yields CDR1 DFQATT and CDR2 SNEGSKA (reference sequence). This CDR3 comprises 12 residues. The CDR3 DNA reads as TGCAGTGGCGGTCGGCAGGGTGCCGAGCAGTTCTTC. Translation gives CSGGRQGAEQFF.

This clonotype has ten or more counts. This chain joins TRBV6-6 and TRBJ1-1; no clear D gene. The V end lost 0 bases, the J end lost 0 bases, and 5 bases lay between the germline ends. The length of the CDR3 is 14 residues. Germline CDR1 MNHNY, CDR2 SVGAGI (reference sequence). CDR3 bases: TGTGCCAGCAGTTACTCGGGGTTGAACACTGAAGCTTTCTTT. Translated: CASSYSGLNTEAFF.

This clonotype was seen repeatedly, ten times or more. The V gene is TRBV4-2, the J gene TRBJ2-3, with D possibly matching TRBD2 (5 bases). V shed 0 bases and J shed 11 bases, with 12 bases lying between them. Germline lookup yields CDR1 LGHNA and CDR2 YNFKEQ. The CDR3 covers 13 residues. The CDR3 region is CASSQEREQQQYF. CDR3 bases: TGTGCCAGCAGCCAAGAGAGGGAGCAACAGCAGTATTTT.

A note on this clonotype: With a much larger clone just one base away, this may be a read error. This sequence joins TRBV28 and TRBJ2-2, with a possible D match to TRBD2 (6 bases). Germline V gene data show CDR1 as MDHEN and CDR2 as SYDVKM. This CDR3 has 18 residues. The chain's CDR3 is CASSFIRIDRANTGGLFF. In nucleotides, the CDR3 is TGTGCCAGCAGTTTCATCCGCATAGACAGAGCGAACACCGGGGGGCTGTTTTTT.

Ten or more counts support this clonotype. The chain recombines TRBV19 with TRBJ1-2; D perhaps matches TRBD1 (5 bases). The CDR3 totals 15 residues. CDR1 LNHDA and CDR2 SQIVND come from the germline V gene (reference sequence). V shed 2 bases and J shed 4 bases, with 14 bases lying between them. The CDR3 protein is CASSIPGRTLYGYTF. The CDR3 nucleotides read TGTGCCAGTAGTATACCGGGACGGACCCTCTATGGCTACACCTTC.

This clonotype was seen at least ten times. CDR3 sequence: CASSLEVASNTEAFF. CDR3 DNA: TGTGCCAGCAGCTTAGAGGTCGCTTCAAACACTGAAGCTTTCTTT. The gene calls are TRBV11-2 and TRBJ1-1; D is uncertain. The CDR3 is made up of 15 amino acids. Per germline, CDR1 SGHAT and CDR2 FQNNGV. V gave up 0 bases and J gave up 2 bases, with 10 bases separating them. The complete variable domain, with remaining parts taken from reference TRBV11-2 and TRBJ1-1, reads EAGVAQSPRYKIIEKRQSVAFWCNPISGHATLYWYQQILGQGPKLLIQFQNNGVVDDSQLPKDRFSAERLKGVDSTLKIQPAKLEDSAVYLCASSLEVASNTEAFFGQGTRLTVV.

For this clonotype: A much larger clone differs by one base, so this may be a read error. The chain couples TRBV10-3 to TRBJ2-3; TRBD2 agrees at 9 bases. Looked up from germline, CDR1 is ENHRY and CDR2 is SYGVKD. The CDR3 sequence is 15 residues long. Here the CDR3 reads CAISASGASTNTQYF. The CDR3 DNA reads TGTGCCATCAGTGCTAGCGGGGCGAGCACAAATACGCAGTATTTT.

This clonotype was counted at least ten times. The chain carries TRBV6-1 and TRBJ2-1; weak D call: TRBD2 (6 bases). Trimming shortened V by 4 bases and J by 7 bases, and 14 bases separated the two germline ends. The CDR3 length is 14 residues. Looked up from germline, CDR1 is MNHNS and CDR2 is SASEGT. CDR3 DNA: TGTGCCAGCAGTGCCGAGCGAGGGAGGAATGAGCAGTTCTTC. This translates into CASSAERGRNEQFF.

This clonotype turned up a few times. This chain uses TRBV12-3 or TRBV12-4 with TRBJ1-1, with 8 bases that match TRBD1. CDR3 length: 14 residues. Losses at the gene ends were 3 bases for V and 5 bases for J; bases not matched to a gene: 5. The CDR3 protein is CASSLNRGRTEAFF. The CDR3 region has the DNA TGTGCCAGCAGTTTGAACAGGGGGAGGACTGAAGCTTTCTTT.

V and J are TRBV3-1 and TRBJ2-1, with 10 positions matching TRBD2. The J segment lost 5 bases and the V segment lost 0 bases, leaving 10 bases of the junction unmatched. This CDR3 spans 18 amino acids. Germline V gene data show CDR1 as LGHDT and CDR2 as YNNKEL (reference sequence). The CDR3: CASSQETGASGRHNEQFF. DNA for the CDR3: TGTGCCAGCAGCCAAGAAACGGGAGCTAGCGGGAGACACAATGAGCAGTTCTTC.

This clonotype has ten or more counts. V is TRBV11-2 and J is TRBJ2-7; 7 nucleotides line up with TRBD2. V lost 1 base, J lost 2 bases, and 11 bases stayed unmatched. The germline gives CDR1 SGHAT, CDR2 FQNNGV. The CDR3 is 17 amino acids. The CDR3 loop is CASSLGPWRGSPYEQYF. The CDR3 bases are TGTGCCAGCAGCTTAGGACCATGGCGGGGGTCGCCCTACGAGCAGTACTTC. The variable domain in full, completed from reference TRBV11-2 and TRBJ2-7, reads EAGVAQSPRYKIIEKRQSVAFWCNPISGHATLYWYQQILGQGPKLLIQFQNNGVVDDSQLPKDRFSAERLKGVDSTLKIQPAKLEDSAVYLCASSLGPWRGSPYEQYFGPGTRLTVT.

This chain uses TRBV7-2 with TRBJ2-7; tentatively, D is TRBD1 (6 bases). CDR1 is SGHTA and CDR2 is FQGNSA in the germline V gene. The V gene lost 0 bases and the J gene lost 3 bases, with 9 bases spanning the gap. The CDR3 loop spans 14 amino acids. The CDR3 spells CASSLAQGRYEQYF. The DNA of the CDR3 is TGTGCCAGCAGCTTAGCGCAGGGGCGCTACGAGCAGTACTTC.

This clonotype occurred many times. V and J are TRBV6-1 and TRBJ2-7; 7 positions match TRBD1. Trimming at V came to 5 bases and at J to 2 bases, leaving 6 bases not matched to a gene. The CDR3 runs to 14 residues. Germline loops: CDR1 MNHNS, CDR2 SASEGT. This CDR3 is CASSPGTETYEQYF. The CDR3 DNA sequence: TGTGCCAGCAGTCCCGGGACAGAAACCTACGAGCAGTACTTC.

This sequence joins TRBV28 and TRBJ2-4, with D possibly matching TRBD2 (6 bases). V lost 8 bases and J lost 10, with 18 bases in between. CDR1 is MDHEN and CDR2 is SYDVKM in the germline V gene. This CDR3 comprises 13 residues. DNA of the CDR3: TGTGCCAGCTCACCCAGCGAGGGACTTATTCAGTACTTC. This sequence encodes CASSPSEGLIQYF. The entire variable domain, with the rest obtained from reference TRBV28 and TRBJ2-4, is as follows: DVKVTQSSRYLVKRTGEKVFLECVQDMDHENMFWYRQDPGLGLRLIYFSYDVKMKEKGDIPEGYSVSREKKERFSLILESASTNQTSMYLCASSPSEGLIQYFGAGTRLSVL.

This clonotype has only a few counts. The chain uses TRBV11-3 and TRBJ1-2, with TRBD1 matching 10 bases. CDR1 and CDR2 (germline): SGHNT, YENEEA. The CDR3 is 15 amino acids. The J segment lost 8 bases and the V segment lost 5 bases, leaving 11 bases of the junction unmatched. CDR3 DNA sequence: TGTGCCAGCAGCCCCCCGGGACAGGGGTTGAGAGGCTACACCTTC. Its translation is CASSPPGQGLRGYTF.

Only a few counts were recorded for this clonotype. V and J are TRBV7-8 and TRBJ1-5; D ambiguous. The CDR3 sequence is 14 residues long. Trimming pared 3 bases from V and 7 bases from J, leaving 13 bases between. Per the germline V gene, CDR1 is SGHVS and CDR2 is FQNEAQ. CDR3 amino acids: CASSFAPAGQPQHF. The CDR3 region has the DNA TGTGCCAGCAGCTTTGCGCCGGCGGGCCAGCCCCAGCATTTT.

Ten or more counts support this clonotype. This chain uses TRBV10-3 with TRBJ2-7, with D unresolved. Germline CDR1 is ENHRY and CDR2 is SYGVKD. The CDR3 loop spans 14 amino acids. Trimming removed 1 base from V and 2 bases from J, with 9 bases in between. CDR3 nucleotide sequence: TGTGCCATCAGTGAGTTCTCCTCCACCTACGAGCAGTACTTC. Its protein product is CAISEFSSTYEQYF.

The V gene is TRBV2, the J gene TRBJ1-2; D remains ambiguous. The ends were cut back, 9 bases at V and 6 bases at J, with 8 bases in the middle. CDR1 and CDR2 (germline): SNHLY, FYNNEI. The CDR3 has 10 amino acids. CDR3 nucleotide sequence: TGTGCCAGGCGGGGTAATGGCTACACCTTC. It specifies CARRGNGYTF.

V and J are TRBV7-2 and TRBJ2-7; unclear D gene. The germline CDR1 and CDR2 sequences are SGHTA and FQGNSA. The CDR3 is made up of 17 amino acids. V was trimmed by 1 base and J by 2 bases, leaving 18 bases between them. CDR3 amino acids: CASSLESSRRYPYEQYF. In DNA, the CDR3 is TGTGCCAGCAGCTTAGAATCCTCGCGGCGTTACCCCTACGAGCAGTACTTC. The complete variable domain, with remaining parts taken from reference TRBV7-2 and TRBJ2-7, reads GAGVSQSPSNKVTEKGKDVELRCDPISGHTALYWYRQSLGQGLEFLIYFQGNSAPDKSGLPSDRFSAERTGGSVSTLTIQRTQQEDSAVYLCASSLESSRRYPYEQYFGPGTRLTVT.

This clonotype was detected a few times. The chain is built from TRBV19 and TRBJ1-5; no clear D gene. The CDR3 has 14 residues. V dropped 5 bases and J dropped 3 bases, with 11 bases sitting between them. Per the germline V gene, CDR1 is LNHDA and CDR2 is SQIVND (reference sequence). The CDR3 is CASSFPGLNQPQHF. The CDR3, as DNA: TGTGCCAGTAGTTTCCCAGGTCTCAATCAGCCCCAGCATTTT.

This clonotype showed up many times. V and J are TRBV29-1 and TRBJ1-1; perhaps TRBD1 as D (5 bases). The CDR3 is 14 amino acids. The V and J ends lost 6 bases and 4 bases respectively, with 18 bases between them. Germline V gene data show CDR1 as SQVTM and CDR2 as ANQGSEA. CDR3 residues: CSVGVLGGTTEAFF. The CDR3 DNA sequence: TGCAGCGTCGGGGTTCTGGGGGGGACCACTGAAGCTTTCTTT.

This clonotype was counted between two and nine times. The chain is built from TRBV5-1 and TRBJ2-5; D call uncertain. This CDR3 has 14 residues. Germline V CDR1 and CDR2: SGHRS, YFSETQ. The V end lost 5 bases, the J end lost 5 bases, and 16 bases lay between the germline ends. The CDR3 DNA sequence: TGCGCCAGCAGTTCCCTGCCGAGCAGGGAGACCCAGTACTTC. Its translation is CASSSLPSRETQYF. The full variable domain, rest sourced from reference TRBV5-1 and TRBJ2-5, is KAGVTQTPRYLIKTRGQQVTLSCSPISGHRSVSWYQQTPGQGLQFLFEYFSETQRNKGNFPGRFSGRQFSNSRSEMNVSTLELGDSALYLCASSSLPSRETQYFGPGTRLLVL.

This clonotype was seen at least ten times. J is TRBJ2-7 and V is TRBV20-1, with 8 nucleotides matching TRBD1. CDR1 DFQATT and CDR2 SNEGSKA come from the germline V gene (reference sequence). The V and J ends lost 5 bases and 2 bases, in that order; junction bases with no gene match: 2. The CDR3 has 12 residues. In DNA, the CDR3 is TGCAGTGCTCCGGACAGGGCCTACGAGCAGTACTTC. It specifies CSAPDRAYEQYF.

Notes on this clonotype: A single base separates this from a much larger clone, so it may be a read error. The V and J genes are TRBV6-1 and TRBJ2-7; D gene unclear. The CDR3 runs to 11 residues. Germline assignment: CDR1 MNHNS and CDR2 SASEGT. Trimming stripped 2 bases from V and 7 bases from J, with 6 bases between. The CDR3 sequence: CASSEPSEQYF. CDR3 nucleotide sequence: TGTGCCAGCAGTGAACCGAGTGAGCAGTACTTC.

This clonotype was found many times. The chain joins TRBV27 to TRBJ2-7; D not certain. In germline, CDR1 is MNHEY, CDR2 SMNVEV (reference sequence). The CDR3 spans 13 residues. V lost 4 bases and J lost 0, with 7 bases in between. For the CDR3, the DNA is TGTGCCAGCAGTTCTGCAGACTCCTACGAGCAGTACTTC. Translating gives CASSSADSYEQYF.